This T cell receptor (beta chain) was sequenced during a study of blood T cell repertoires in COVID-19. Study-level information: T cells, B-cell-depleted T cells, or PBMCs provided the cDNA or gDNA that served as material.

This CDR3 region has 15 residues. Trimming removed 1 base at V and 4 bases at J, with 11 bases between. CDR1 MNHNS and CDR2 SASEGT come from the germline V gene. This clone was recorded once. TCRdb keeps only in-frame clones here, not all; method: immunoSEQ multiplex PCR. The data show some 330,000 clones, around 92% seen once. The sequence derives from a woman in her thirties with COVID-19, enrolled during active disease. Material for sequencing was peripheral blood. V is TRBV6-1 and J is TRBJ1-5; no firm D call. The DNA of the CDR3 is TGTGCCAGCAGTGAAGAAGGAGATTGGAATCAGCCCCAGCATTTT. It specifies CASSEEGDWNQPQHF.